Listed here are 5 T cell receptor beta chains from one sample, sequenced in a study of blood T cell repertoires in COVID-19. Profiled with immunoSEQ multiplex PCR; TCRdb holds only in-frame clones, not every one. The sample holds some 200,000 clones, 65% to 90% seen once. Input material: PBMCs or T cells enriched from blood (not recorded which). The origin of the receptors is a middle-aged man who had recovered from COVID-19.

This chain links TRBV20-1 with TRBJ2-3, with 10 positions matching TRBD2. Trimming cost V 3 bases and J 9 bases; bases outside gene matches: 15. The CDR3 length is 16 residues. Germline V gene sequence: CDR1 DFQATT, CDR2 SNEGSKA (reference sequence). This CDR3 is CSASSRAGGPLLTQYF. Here the CDR3 DNA reads TGCAGTGCTAGTTCCAGAGCGGGAGGGCCTTTATTGACGCAGTATTTT.

V gene TRBV11-2 combines with J gene TRBJ1-6, with D unclear. Trimming took off 5 bases at V and 8 bases at J, with 16 bases between the two ends. The length of the CDR3 is 15 residues. Germline V gives CDR1 SGHAT, CDR2 FQNNGV. Here the CDR3 DNA reads TGTGCCAGCAGCCTCCGAGCAAGAGGCTATTCACCCCTCCACTTT. Its protein is CASSLRARGYSPLHF.

The count of this clone is one. The rearrangement uses TRBV30 and TRBJ1-3, with a weak D call TRBD1 (6 bases). The V end lost 8 bases, the J end lost 0 bases, and 14 bases lay between the germline ends. This CDR3 has 14 residues. Germline V CDR1 and CDR2: GTSNPN, SVGIG (reference sequence). The CDR3 region has the DNA TGTGCCGGCCGGGACACTCGCTCTGGAAACACCATATATTTT. Translated: CAGRDTRSGNTIYF.

CDR3 loop: CASSFRESPDTQYF. DNA for the CDR3: TGTGCCAGCAGCTTCCGGGAGTCCCCAGATACGCAGTATTTT. The V call is TRBV7-9, the J call TRBJ2-3; maybe TRBD2 (6 bases). The CDR3 consists of 14 residues. The V end lost 3 bases, the J end lost 4 bases, and 11 bases lay between the germline ends. Germline assignment: CDR1 SEHNR and CDR2 FQNEAQ (reference sequence).

The chain links TRBV7-2 to TRBJ1-5, with 9 bases that match TRBD1. CDR3 length: 13 residues. Trimming cost V 5 bases and J 7 bases; bases outside gene matches: 3. The germline V gene has CDR1 SGHTA and CDR2 FQGNSA. In DNA form, the CDR3 reads TGTGCCAGCAGCACGGACAGGGGCCAGCCCCAGCATTTT. It codes for CASSTDRGQPQHF. Full variable domain (missing parts from reference TRBV7-2 and TRBJ1-5): GAGVSQSPSNKVTEKGKDVELRCDPISGHTALYWYRQSLGQGLEFLIYFQGNSAPDKSGLPSDRFSAERTGGSVSTLTIQRTQQEDSAVYLCASSTDRGQPQHFGDGTRLSIL.